This is a list of T cell receptor beta chains from one sample in a study of T cell responses to AZD1222 COVID-19 vaccine. Sequencing used immunoSEQ multiplex PCR; TCRdb keeps in-frame clones, though not all of them. The sample records about 190,000 clones, 85% to 95% being singletons. The specimen comprised peripheral blood, sampled on day 0 of AZD1222 vaccination. The receptors were gathered from an adult in good health. Both conserved end residues are part of each CDR3. Each record gives: J gene, clone size, D gene, V gene, CDR3 DNA, CDR3 protein. D genes are given only for firm matches. Clone size is given for some rows only: seen once, a few or many times, or a class if the clone is expanded.

>TRBJ1-5|.|.|TRBV5-4
TGTGCCAGCAGCTTACAGGGCAATCAGCCCCAGCATTTT
CASSLQGNQPQHF
>TRBJ2-2|.|.|TRBV12-5
TGTGCTAGTGGTTTTGTTGGGACAAAGAACACCGGGGAGCTGTTTTTT
CASGFVGTKNTGELFF
>TRBJ2-1|.|.|TRBV28
TGTGCCAGCAGTTTTGGTGTCAGGGCCAGGGGTCCCTACAATGAGCAGTTCTTC
CASSFGVRARGPYNEQFF
>TRBJ2-7|.|.|TRBV27
TGTGCCAGCAGTTTATCGATCGGGGCCACGGTCAGGGAGCAGTACTTC
CASSLSIGATVREQYF
>TRBJ2-7|.|TRBD2|TRBV5-1
TGCGCCAGCAGCTTGGTAGCTAGCGGGGCAACCTACGAGCAGTACTTC
CASSLVASGATYEQYF
>TRBJ2-1|.|TRBD1|TRBV10-3
TGTGCCATCAGTAGGGACAGGGGGCTGAACAATGAGCAGTTCTTC
CAISRDRGLNNEQFF
>TRBJ2-2|.|.|TRBV18
TGTGCCAGCTCTCTCGGACCGCCACTGAACACCGGGGAGCTGTTTTTT
CASSLGPPLNTGELFF
>TRBJ2-2|.|.|TRBV30
TGTGCCTGGAGCAAGGGCCCCGGGGAGCTGTTTTTT
CAWSKGPGELFF
>TRBJ2-7|.|TRBD2|TRBV30
TGTGCCTGGAGTACCCTTATTGCGGGAGGTGGTTACGAGCAGTACTTC
CAWSTLIAGGGYEQYF
>TRBJ2-7|few|TRBD2|TRBV2
TGTGCCAGCAGAGAGACTAGCGGGATACCTTCCTACGAGCAGTACTTC
CASRETSGIPSYEQYF
>TRBJ1-5|.|.|TRBV19
TGTGCCAGTAGTGGGGGGCATGGGGCAGGGCCCCAGCATTTT
CASSGGHGAGPQHF
>TRBJ2-3|.|.|TRBV5-1
TGCGCCAGCGGGCTAAAAGGGCGCCACGCAGATACGCAGTATTTT
CASGLKGRHADTQYF